One and the same sample provided the 5 T cell receptor beta chains below, sequenced in a study of CD8+ T cells in alopecia areata. Extracted from the samples, RNA was reverse transcribed into cDNA to serve as the sequencing template. The table came from immunoSEQ multiplex PCR; TCRdb's copy has only in-frame clones and leaves some out. The sample records over 150,000 clones, more than 55% being singletons. The sample consisted of CD8+ T cells sorted from blood. The receptors shown here come from a human donor in good health.

This clone was seen more than once but under ten times. V and J are TRBV2 and TRBJ1-1; 8 bases are a match to TRBD1. There are 14 residues in the CDR3. V lost 4 bases and J lost 3; bases outside the gene matches: 4. Per germline, CDR1 SNHLY and CDR2 FYNNEI. CDR3 nucleotide sequence: TGTGCCAGCAGTGCAGGGGGCGGGTACACTGAAGCTTTCTTT. Translation gives CASSAGGGYTEAFF.

The V gene is TRBV29-1, the J gene TRBJ2-1; a possible D gene is TRBD2 (5 bases). This CDR3 region has 13 residues. V shed 6 bases and J shed 1 base, with 10 bases lying between them. Germline V gene data show CDR1 as SQVTM and CDR2 as ANQGSEA. The chain's CDR3 is CSVWSGSYNEQFF. CDR3 DNA: TGCAGCGTGTGGTCGGGGTCCTACAATGAGCAGTTCTTC.

The chain uses TRBV9 and TRBJ2-3; D is perhaps TRBD1 (5 bases). The germline V gene has CDR1 SGDLS and CDR2 YYNGEE. Trimming removed 3 bases at V and 0 bases at J, with 11 bases between. The CDR3 has 15 residues. CDR3 DNA sequence: TGTGCCAGCAGCGGGGGCGTCTCTAGCACAGATACGCAGTATTTT. Protein sequence: CASSGGVSSTDTQYF.

This clone was counted a single time. With a far larger clone one base away, a read error is the likely cause. The chain employs TRBV2 and TRBJ1-2; 11 nucleotides match TRBD1. V gave up 5 bases and J gave up 4 bases; unmatched junction bases: 3. The CDR3 consists of 14 residues. Per the germline V gene, CDR1 is SNHLY and CDR2 is FYNNEI. The DNA of the CDR3 is TGTGCCAGCAGTACCGGGACAGGGGGCTATGGCTACACCTTC. It specifies CASSTGTGGYGYTF.

This clone has a handful of counts. The rearrangement uses TRBV5-4 and TRBJ2-3; no clear D. Germline V lookup: CDR1 SGHNT, CDR2 YYREEE (reference sequence). CDR3 size: 14 residues. Trimming took off 2 bases at V and 2 bases at J, with 9 bases between the two ends. CDR3 sequence reads: CASSLDKFTDTQYF. In DNA form, the CDR3 reads TGTGCCAGCAGCTTAGACAAATTCACAGATACGCAGTATTTT. Full variable domain (outside the CDR3, taken from reference TRBV5-4 and TRBJ2-3): ETGVTQSPTHLIKTRGQQVTLRCSSQSGHNTVSWYQQALGQGPQFIFQYYREEENGRGNFPPRFSGLQFPNYSSELNVNALELDDSALYLCASSLDKFTDTQYFGPGTRLTVL.